The 30 T cell receptor beta chains presented below share a single source sample, sequenced in a study of PD-1 blockade in classical Hodgkin lymphoma (TCRdb year 2020). The time point tag for this specimen amounts to: cycle 1 day 1 (C1D1), immediately before nivolumab initiation. Every trial patient had relapsed following autologous stem cell transplantation, and prior brentuximab vedotin exposure was what differed among cohorts A, B and C. The method behind the library was the immunoSEQ multiplex PCR assay. TCRdb obtained this table from immuneACCESS and retained in-frame rearrangements with V and J assigned. These tables miss some clones; where compared with another copy, unresolved V genes account for less than half of the shortfall, and the remainder is unexplained. Counted in this sample were 30,000 to 35,000 clones; roughly 82% of them appeared once. The ten largest clones take up 25% to 40% of the sample.

The sample was peripheral blood mononuclear cells (PBMCs), taken at baseline. These TCRs come from a human donor with classical Hodgkin lymphoma.

CDR3 region: CASSYFMSSYNEQFF. CDR3 DNA sequence: TGTGCCAGCAGTTACTTCATGAGCTCCTACAATGAGCAGTTCTTC. This sequence joins TRBV6-5 and TRBJ2-1; the D is unclear. CDR1 MNHEY and CDR2 SVGAGI come from the germline V gene. V lost 1 base to trimming and J lost 0 bases, with 7 bases between them. There are 15 residues in the CDR3.

This chain connects TRBV6-5 to TRBJ1-2; 7 bases fit TRBD1. The germline V gene encodes CDR1 MNHEY and CDR2 SVGAGI. V was pared by 7 bases and J by 2 bases, with 4 bases of the junction left unmatched. The CDR3 spans 13 residues. The chain's CDR3 is CASTLDRNYGYTF. The CDR3 DNA is TGTGCCAGCACCCTGGACAGGAACTATGGCTACACCTTC.

This clone was observed a few times. The chain recombines TRBV19 with TRBJ2-7; a possible D gene is TRBD1 (6 bases). V lost 3 bases and J 0 bases, leaving 12 bases between the germline ends. In germline, CDR1 is LNHDA, CDR2 SQIVND (reference sequence). CDR3 size: 15 residues. In nucleotides, the CDR3 is TGTGCCAGTAGTATGGGTCCGGACAGCTCCTACGAGCAGTACTTC. Its translation is CASSMGPDSSYEQYF. Together with reference TRBV19 and TRBJ2-7, the CDR3 gives the full variable domain: DGGITQSPKYLFRKEGQNVTLSCEQNLNHDAMYWYRQDPGQGLRLIYYSQIVNDFQKGDIAEGYSVSREKKESFPLTVTSAQKNPTAFYLCASSMGPDSSYEQYFGPGTRLTVT.

This clone occurred a few times. The chain employs TRBV4-2 and TRBJ2-5; 7 bases line up with TRBD2. The trim removed 0 bases at V and 6 bases at J, leaving 7 bases unmatched. In germline, CDR1 is LGHNA, CDR2 YNFKEQ. The CDR3 runs 15 residues. CDR3 DNA: TGTGCCAGCAGCCAAGATTGGAGCGGGGCAAAGACCCAGTACTTC. This sequence encodes CASSQDWSGAKTQYF.

V usage is TRBV25-1 and J usage is TRBJ2-2; 9 nucleotides align to TRBD1. The CDR3 extends over 16 amino acids. The germline V gene encodes CDR1 MGHDK and CDR2 SYGVNS. J was trimmed by 7 bases and V by 3 bases; bases with no gene match: 9. The CDR3 here is CASSDPTGGIVGELFF. CDR3 coding DNA: TGTGCCAGCAGTGACCCGACAGGGGGAATTGTCGGGGAGCTGTTTTTT.

V is TRBV29-1 and J is TRBJ2-7; 8 positions agree with TRBD2. After removal of 4 bases from V and 1 base from J, the junction contained 3 bases not matched to a gene. The length of the CDR3 is 13 residues. Germline V gives CDR1 SQVTM, CDR2 ANQGSEA. CDR3 sequence: CSVGAGGSYEQYF. CDR3 bases: TGCAGCGTTGGGGCGGGGGGATCCTACGAGCAGTACTTC.

V is TRBV6-4 and J is TRBJ2-7; 7 bases fit TRBD1. The germline CDR1 and CDR2 sequences are MRHNA and SNTAGT. J lost 5 bases, V lost 2 bases, and 12 bases had no gene match. The CDR3 loop spans 16 amino acids. CDR3 nucleotides: TGTGCCAGCAGTGACCCCCCAAAGGGGGCGAGGGACGAGCAGTACTTC. Its protein product is CASSDPPKGARDEQYF.

The genes are TRBV7-2 and TRBJ2-7, with 8 bases fitting TRBD1. This CDR3 spans 16 amino acids. V lost 1 base to trimming and J lost 4 bases; unmatched junction nucleotides: 9. CDR1 is SGHTA and CDR2 is FQGNSA in the germline V gene. CDR3 sequence (DNA): TGTGCCAGCAGCTTAGGTATCGGGACAGGTGTTTACGAGCAGTACTTC. This encodes CASSLGIGTGVYEQYF.

This clone came up once. This rearrangement joins TRBV2 to TRBJ1-1; 11 bases line up with TRBD1. CDR1 SNHLY and CDR2 FYNNEI come from the germline V gene. V was pared by 7 bases and J by 7 bases, with 2 bases of the junction left unmatched. CDR3 length: 12 residues. CDR3 DNA: TGTGCCAGCACCGGGACAGGGGGTGAAGCTTTCTTT. This codes for CASTGTGGEAFF.

The genes are TRBV11-3 and TRBJ1-5, with TRBD1 matching 7 bases. Looked up from germline, CDR1 is SGHNT and CDR2 is YENEEA. V shed 4 bases, J shed 4 bases, and the junction held 7 bases outside the gene matches. This CDR3 spans 15 amino acids. CDR3 sequence (DNA): TGTGCCAGCAGCTCCGAGGGACAGCCAAATCAGCCCCAGCATTTT. Protein: CASSSEGQPNQPQHF.

V gene TRBV6-5 combines with J gene TRBJ2-7; D is uncertain. CDR1 and CDR2 (germline): MNHEY, SVGAGI. With 0 bases removed from V and 1 base from J, the gap between germline ends came to 10 bases. The length of the CDR3 is 15 residues. The CDR3 spells CASSYSIGRSYEQYF. Here the CDR3 DNA reads TGTGCCAGCAGTTACTCGATTGGCAGGTCCTACGAGCAGTACTTC.

V and J are TRBV2 and TRBJ2-2; D unclear. V lost 7 bases and J lost 4, with 13 bases in between. The CDR3 is 14 residues long. Germline values: CDR1 SNHLY, CDR2 FYNNEI. DNA for the CDR3: TGTGCCAGCAAAGGCCCGGGCGGCACCGGGGAGCTGTTTTTT. Translated, it gives CASKGPGGTGELFF.

V and J are TRBV11-2 and TRBJ2-7; 9 positions agree with TRBD1. CDR1 SGHAT and CDR2 FQNNGV come from the germline V gene. This CDR3 has 16 residues. V trimming: 1 base; J trimming: 1 base; junction bases outside the gene matches: 5. CDR3 nucleotide sequence: TGTGCCAGCAGCTTAGGCCGGACAGGGGAGTCCTACGAGCAGTACTTC. Translated: CASSLGRTGESYEQYF.

The chain uses TRBV5-1 and TRBJ2-5; the D call may be TRBD1 or TRBD2 (7 bases each). Trimming took 6 bases from V and 5 from J, leaving 26 bases between them. Germline V gene sequence: CDR1 SGHRS, CDR2 YFSETQ. The CDR3 totals 17 residues. This CDR3 reads CASTQGGLARGSETQYF. The CDR3 nucleotides are TGCGCCAGCACCCAGGGGGGGTTAGCGCGGGGTTCGGAGACCCAGTACTTC.

This chain connects TRBV7-2 to TRBJ2-1, with 7 bases identical to TRBD1. Germline V gene lookup returns CDR1 SGHTA and CDR2 FQGNSA. The CDR3 contains 14 residues. After removal of 5 bases from V and 7 bases from J, the junction contained 8 bases not matched to a gene. The CDR3 DNA is TGTGCCAGCAGCCCCACTAGGGGGCGGAATGAGCAGTTCTTC. Protein: CASSPTRGRNEQFF.

The rearrangement uses TRBV28 and TRBJ2-7; D gene ambiguous. The CDR3 runs 13 residues. Trimming left V 6 bases short and J 0 bases short, with 9 bases between. The germline V gene has CDR1 MDHEN and CDR2 SYDVKM. In DNA, the CDR3 is TGTGCCAGCAGCATAGGGATCTCCTACGAGCAGTACTTC. It translates to CASSIGISYEQYF.

This chain joins TRBV6-5 and TRBJ1-5; the D is unclear. V was trimmed by 6 bases and J by 0 bases, leaving 6 bases between them. The CDR3 spans 13 residues. In germline, CDR1 is MNHEY, CDR2 SVGAGI. CDR3 in DNA: TGTGCCAGCAGCCAGTATAGCAATCAGCCCCAGCATTTT. It codes for CASSQYSNQPQHF.

The CDR3 DNA is TGTGCCAGCAGCTTAGCCGGAATTCCGAATCAGCCCCAGCATTTT. Amino acids: CASSLAGIPNQPQHF. The V call is TRBV11-2, the J call TRBJ1-5; no clear D gene. Germline V lookup: CDR1 SGHAT, CDR2 FQNNGV. CDR3 size: 15 residues. Trimming stripped 1 base from V and 4 bases from J, with 11 bases between.

This chain links TRBV4-1 with TRBJ1-6, with a tentative D call TRBD1 (5 bases). The germline V gene has CDR1 MGHRA and CDR2 YSYEKL. This CDR3 contains 13 residues. V was pared by 0 bases and J by 9 bases, with 6 bases between. CDR3 loop: CASSQDGGSPLHF. The CDR3 DNA follows: TGCGCCAGCAGCCAAGATGGGGGTTCACCCCTCCACTTT.

This clone came up a few times. This chain uses TRBV5-4 with TRBJ1-1; D is unclear. Trimming pared 1 base from V and 1 base from J, leaving 5 bases between. Germline V CDR1 and CDR2: SGHNT, YYREEE (reference sequence). The CDR3 is 13 amino acids. Here the CDR3 DNA reads TGTGCCAGCAGCTTGCAACCGAACACTGAAGCTTTCTTT. Translation gives CASSLQPNTEAFF.

The chain uses TRBV4-3 and TRBJ2-3, with 7 bases matching TRBD2. V trimming: 0 bases; J trimming: 10 bases; junction bases outside the gene matches: 19. Germline V gene lookup returns CDR1 LGHNA and CDR2 YSLEER. The CDR3 is made up of 18 amino acids. In DNA, the CDR3 is TGCGCCAGCAGCCAAGATAGGAGGGCTAGCGGTGAACTAGCTTCGCAGTATTTT. Its translation is CASSQDRRASGELASQYF.

This sequence joins TRBV4-3 and TRBJ2-6, with D hard to call. This CDR3 is built from 14 residues. The V gene's germline CDR1 is LGHNA and CDR2 YSLEER. Trimming stripped 1 base from V and 0 bases from J, with 1 base between. CDR3 amino acids: CASSQASGANVLTF. The CDR3 DNA reads TGCGCCAGCAGCCAAGCCTCTGGGGCCAACGTCCTGACTTTC.

The rearrangement links TRBV28 to TRBJ2-7, with no clear D. Trimming stripped 3 bases from V and 2 bases from J, with 5 bases between. Germline V gives CDR1 MDHEN, CDR2 SYDVKM. This CDR3 is 12 amino acids long. The CDR3 here is CASSFSAYEQYF. CDR3 DNA: TGTGCCAGCAGTTTTTCCGCCTACGAGCAGTACTTC.

V is TRBV4-1 and J is TRBJ1-3; no firm D call. The germline V gene has CDR1 MGHRA and CDR2 YSYEKL. The V gene lost 0 bases and the J gene lost 4 bases, with 19 bases spanning the gap. CDR3 length: 18 amino acids. As DNA, the CDR3 is TGCGCCAGCAGCCAAGAAGCTGTCGGCCTGCCTGCCGGAAACACCATATATTTT. This sequence encodes CASSQEAVGLPAGNTIYF.

V gene TRBV28 combines with J gene TRBJ1-5; a possible D gene is TRBD1 (5 bases). In germline, CDR1 is MDHEN, CDR2 SYDVKM. The CDR3 spans 15 residues. V shed 5 bases and J shed 4 bases, with 15 bases lying between them. The CDR3 loop reads CASSPPEGSNQPQHF. The DNA for the CDR3 is TGTGCCAGCAGTCCCCCCGAGGGGTCAAATCAGCCCCAGCATTTT.

V gene TRBV5-1 combines with J gene TRBJ2-1; TRBD1 agrees at 7 bases. Germline-derived CDR1 and CDR2 are SGHRS and YFSETQ. This CDR3 region has 15 residues. Trimming removed 0 bases from V and 4 bases from J; junction bases left unmatched: 4. The CDR3 DNA follows: TGCGCCAGCAGCTTGGTGCCAGGGGGTTACAATGAGCAGTTCTTC. It specifies CASSLVPGGYNEQFF.

The rearrangement uses TRBV4-2 and TRBJ2-5; TRBD2 matches 7 bases. This CDR3 region has 18 residues. V lost 4 bases, J lost 2 bases, and 16 bases stayed unmatched. CDR1 is LGHNA, CDR2 YNFKEQ, per germline. CDR3 amino acids: CASSPGLASGVGQETQYF. The CDR3 nucleotides are TGTGCCAGCAGCCCGGGACTTGCGAGCGGGGTAGGACAAGAGACCCAGTACTTC.

The J gene is TRBJ2-5, the V gene TRBV5-1; tentative D call: TRBD1 (6 bases). The germline V gene has CDR1 SGHRS and CDR2 YFSETQ. V was shortened by 4 bases and J by 3 bases, with 13 bases between the two germline ends. This CDR3 is 14 amino acids long. The CDR3 region has the DNA TGCGCCAGCAGCAGAACAGGGTACGAAGAGACCCAGTACTTC. This sequence encodes CASSRTGYEETQYF.

The DNA of the CDR3 is TGTGCCAGCAGCTTACTCCAGTCGGGCAATGAGCAGTTCTTC. Translated, it gives CASSLLQSGNEQFF. This chain uses TRBV5-4 with TRBJ2-1; D is unclear. The germline V gene encodes CDR1 SGHNT and CDR2 YYREEE (reference sequence). This CDR3 has 14 amino acids. Deletions cut 2 bases from V and 6 bases from J, with 12 bases between.

This clone was seen only a few times. The sample contains more than one DNA sequence encoding this CDR3. The chain combines TRBV28 with TRBJ1-2; possibly TRBD1 for D (5 bases). This CDR3 is built from 11 residues. V was pared by 6 bases and J by 8 bases, with 10 bases between. Germline V gene sequence: CDR1 MDHEN, CDR2 SYDVKM. The CDR3 sequence is CASSYQGGYTF. The DNA of the CDR3 is TGTGCCAGCAGCTACCAGGGAGGCTACACCTTC.